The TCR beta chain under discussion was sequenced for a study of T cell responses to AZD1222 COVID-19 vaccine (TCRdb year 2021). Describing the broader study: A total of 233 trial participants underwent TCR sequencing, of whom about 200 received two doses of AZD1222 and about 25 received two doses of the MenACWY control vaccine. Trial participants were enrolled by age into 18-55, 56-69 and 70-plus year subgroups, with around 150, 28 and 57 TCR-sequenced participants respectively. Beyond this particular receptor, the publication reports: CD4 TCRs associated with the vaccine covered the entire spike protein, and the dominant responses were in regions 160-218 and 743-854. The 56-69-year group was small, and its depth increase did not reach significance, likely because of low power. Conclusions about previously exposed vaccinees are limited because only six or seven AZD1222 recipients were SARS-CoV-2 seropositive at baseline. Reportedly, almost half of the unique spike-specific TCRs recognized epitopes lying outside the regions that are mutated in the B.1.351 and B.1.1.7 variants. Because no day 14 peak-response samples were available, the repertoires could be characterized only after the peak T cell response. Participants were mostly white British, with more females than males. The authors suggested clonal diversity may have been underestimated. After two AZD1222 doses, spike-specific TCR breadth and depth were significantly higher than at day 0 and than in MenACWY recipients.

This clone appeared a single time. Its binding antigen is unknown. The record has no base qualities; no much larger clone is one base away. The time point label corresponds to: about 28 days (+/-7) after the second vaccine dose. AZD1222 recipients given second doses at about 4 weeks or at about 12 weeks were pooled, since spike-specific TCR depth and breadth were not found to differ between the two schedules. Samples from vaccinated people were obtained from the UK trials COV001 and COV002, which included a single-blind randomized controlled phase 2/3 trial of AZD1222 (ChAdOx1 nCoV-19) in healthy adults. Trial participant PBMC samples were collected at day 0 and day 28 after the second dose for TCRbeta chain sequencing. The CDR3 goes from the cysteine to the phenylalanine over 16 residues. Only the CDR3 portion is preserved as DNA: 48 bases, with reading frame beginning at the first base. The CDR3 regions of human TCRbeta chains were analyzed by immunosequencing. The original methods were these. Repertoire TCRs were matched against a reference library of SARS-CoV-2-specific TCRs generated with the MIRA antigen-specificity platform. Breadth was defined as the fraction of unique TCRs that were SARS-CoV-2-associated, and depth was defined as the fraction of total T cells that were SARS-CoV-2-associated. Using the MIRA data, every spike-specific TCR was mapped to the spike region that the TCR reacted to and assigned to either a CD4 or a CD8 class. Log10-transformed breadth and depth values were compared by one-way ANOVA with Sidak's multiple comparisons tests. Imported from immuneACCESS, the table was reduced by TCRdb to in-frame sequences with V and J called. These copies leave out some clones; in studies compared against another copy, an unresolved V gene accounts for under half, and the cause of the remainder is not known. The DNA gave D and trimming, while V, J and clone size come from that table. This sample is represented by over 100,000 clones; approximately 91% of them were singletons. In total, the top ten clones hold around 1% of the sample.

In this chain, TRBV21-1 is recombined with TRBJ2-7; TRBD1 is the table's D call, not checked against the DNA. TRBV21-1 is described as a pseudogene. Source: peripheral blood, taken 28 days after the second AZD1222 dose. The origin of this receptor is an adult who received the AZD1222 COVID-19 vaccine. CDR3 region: CASSKGVLQGSYEQYF. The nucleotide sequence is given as TGTGCCAGCAGCAAAGGGGTGCTCCAGGGTTCCTACGAGCAGTACTTC.